One sample yielded the 14 T cell receptor beta chains listed below, sequenced in a study of T cells in Graves' hyperthyroidism and ophthalmopathy. The TCR beta CDR3 regions underwent amplification using RNA transcripts as the source. Initially, a first-round RT-PCR of the TCR CDR3 employed the HTBI primer set. TCRdb reanalysed the multiplex PCR reads using MiXCR and keeps one entry per CDR3 protein. The table shows roughly 520,000 distinct CDR3 sequences, with around 22% occurring only once. Input material: blood. The receptors derive from a woman aged 25 to 39 with Graves' ophthalmopathy.

Only a few counts were recorded for this clonotype. The CDR3 DNA reads TGTGCCAGCAGCACGATGTGGGACACCAGGGGGTACGAGCAGTACTTC. Amino acid sequence: CASSTMWDTRGYEQYF. The chain employs TRBV6-1 and TRBJ2-7; TRBD1 aligns across 7 bases. V was clipped by 6 bases and J by 4 bases; unmatched bases: 15. Germline loops: CDR1 MNHNS, CDR2 SASEGT. The CDR3 runs to 16 residues.

The CDR3 reads CASSVQGAGQPQHF. The DNA of the CDR3 is TGTGCCAGCAGTGTTCAGGGGGCTGGTCAGCCCCAGCATTTT. The J gene is TRBJ1-5, the V gene TRBV6-1; 8 bases are shared with TRBD1. This CDR3 is 14 amino acids long. V was clipped by 4 bases and J by 6 bases; unmatched bases: 5. Germline lookup yields CDR1 MNHNS and CDR2 SASEGT.

On this clonotype: A much larger clone differs by one base, so this may be a read error. The rearrangement uses TRBV6-1 and TRBJ1-2; D perhaps matches TRBD1 (5 bases). The V and J ends lost 3 bases and 3 bases respectively, with 8 bases between them. The CDR3 spans 13 residues. CDR1 is MNHNS, CDR2 SASEGT, per germline. In nucleotides, the CDR3 is TGTGCCAGCAGTGAGAGGGGTTACTATGGCTACACCTTC. Translating it yields CASSERGYYGYTF.

In this sample, this clonotype turned up a few times. The gene calls are TRBV4-3 and TRBJ2-2; D not resolved. V was trimmed by 3 bases and J by 5 bases, leaving 7 bases between them. CDR3 size: 13 residues. The germline V gene has CDR1 LGHNA and CDR2 YSLEER. The chain's CDR3 is CASSQLPTGELFF. Written as DNA, the CDR3 is TGCGCCAGCAGCCAGCTCCCGACCGGGGAGCTGTTTTTT.

This clonotype was seen ten or more times. The genes are TRBV20-1 and TRBJ1-1; D gene uncertain. Germline V gene lookup returns CDR1 DFQATT and CDR2 SNEGSKA (reference sequence). The CDR3 spans 12 residues. V was cut by 3 bases and J by 5 bases, with 10 bases left in between. CDR3 in DNA: TGCAGTGCTAGGGACGTTAAGACTGAAGCTTTCTTT. It codes for CSARDVKTEAFF.

The V gene is TRBV12-3 or TRBV12-4, the J gene TRBJ1-5; perhaps TRBD1 as D (6 bases). With 7 bases removed from V and 6 bases from J, the gap between germline ends came to 19 bases. This CDR3 has 15 amino acids. CDR3 residues: CASTQRQAVGQPQHF. The CDR3 nucleotides are TGTGCCAGCACGCAGCGACAGGCTGTAGGTCAGCCCCAGCATTTT.

This clonotype was recorded a few times. The V call is TRBV14, the J call TRBJ2-7, with a weak D call TRBD2 (5 bases). Between the trimmed V and J ends, which lost 1 base and 5 bases, there was a span of 15 bases. CDR3 size: 15 residues. The germline V gene encodes CDR1 SGHDN and CDR2 FVKESK. The CDR3 DNA follows: TGTGCCAGCAGCCAAGGAGGGTGGAGCGTGGACGAGCAGTACTTC. Protein sequence: CASSQGGWSVDEQYF.

This clonotype was found many times. This CDR3 reads CASSPPSGLTLEQYF. CDR3 DNA: TGTGCCAGCTCACCCCCGTCGGGACTTACCCTCGAGCAGTACTTC. The chain joins TRBV18 to TRBJ2-7, with a weak D call TRBD2 (6 bases). This CDR3 is 15 amino acids long. Germline V gene sequence: CDR1 KGHSH, CDR2 LQKENI. The V and J ends lost 3 bases and 6 bases respectively, with 18 bases between them.

The genes are TRBV5-1 and TRBJ2-2, with 7 positions matching TRBD1. The V gene's germline CDR1 is SGHRS and CDR2 YFSETQ. The length of the CDR3 is 16 residues. The junction had 6 bases not matched to a gene; V was cut back by 2 bases and J by 2 bases. The CDR3, as DNA: TGCGCCAGCAGCTTACCGGGACAGACAAACACCGGGGAGCTGTTTTTT. It encodes CASSLPGQTNTGELFF.

This chain connects TRBV6-1 to TRBJ2-2; D is perhaps TRBD1 (6 bases). The germline V gene encodes CDR1 MNHNS and CDR2 SASEGT. V gave up 5 bases and J gave up 3 bases, with 19 bases separating them. This CDR3 is built from 17 residues. The CDR3 here is CASSTHVVGADTGELFF. In DNA, the CDR3 is TGTGCCAGCAGTACCCACGTTGTGGGGGCGGACACCGGGGAGCTGTTTTTT.

The table lists this clonotype with a few counts. This sequence joins TRBV2 and TRBJ2-2, with D unresolved. The V end was cut by 1 base, the J end by 7 bases, with 7 bases between. CDR3 length: 13 residues. From germline, CDR1 is SNHLY and CDR2 FYNNEI. The CDR3 is CASSEGQLGELFF. The CDR3, as DNA: TGTGCCAGCAGTGAAGGGCAGCTCGGGGAGCTGTTTTTT. Variable domain in full (rest from reference TRBV2 and TRBJ2-2): EPEVTQTPSHQVTQMGQEVILRCVPISNHLYFYWYRQILGQKVEFLVSFYNNEISEKSEIFDDQFSVERPDGSNFTLKIRSTKLEDSAMYFCASSEGQLGELFFGEGSRLTVL.

The chain carries TRBV10-3 and TRBJ1-2; TRBD1 is a possible D gene (5 bases). Trimming removed 6 bases from V and 0 bases from J, with 14 bases in between. Germline values: CDR1 ENHRY, CDR2 SYGVKD. This CDR3 is 15 amino acids long. CDR3 nucleotides: TGTGCCATCAGAAGGGCAGGGCACTCTAACTATGGCTACACCTTC. Encoded protein: CAIRRAGHSNYGYTF.

This clonotype has ten or more counts. The V gene is TRBV6-4, the J gene TRBJ1-5, with a possible D match to TRBD1 (6 bases). V lost 6 bases and J 4 bases, leaving 22 bases between the germline ends. This CDR3 is built from 17 residues. Germline V gives CDR1 MRHNA, CDR2 SNTAGT. The CDR3 DNA sequence: TGTGCCAGCAGACCCACCCCAGGGGTACAGGGTAATCAGCCCCAGCATTTT. It yields the protein CASRPTPGVQGNQPQHF.

This clonotype was seen ten or more times. CDR3 nucleotide sequence: TGTGCCAGCAGCTTAATCACTCAAAACTATGGCTACACCTTC. This gives the protein CASSLITQNYGYTF. V is TRBV7-9 and J is TRBJ1-2; no clear D. V lost 2 bases and J 2 bases, leaving 9 bases between the germline ends. The CDR3 has 14 residues. Germline-derived CDR1 and CDR2 are SEHNR and FQNEAQ (reference sequence). Supplemented by reference TRBV7-9 and TRBJ1-2, the full variable domain reads DTGVSQNPRHKITKRGQNVTFRCDPISEHNRLYWYRQTLGQGPEFLTYFQNEAQLEKSRLLSDRFSAERPKGSFSTLEIQRTEQGDSAMYLCASSLITQNYGYTFGSGTRLTVV.